Each of the 24 T cell receptor beta chains below was sequenced from the same sample in a study of cytomegalovirus exposure and HLA in healthy donors. The PCR employed 60 Vbeta primers together with 13 Jbeta primers. Profiling relied on immunoSEQ multiplex PCR, and the TCRdb table lists in-frame clones only, not all of them. This table holds roughly 230,000 clones, over 75% found once. The sequencing sample was made of PBMCs. These receptors were collected from a boy younger than 18 in good health and CMV-seronegative.

This clone was detected only once. The V and J genes are TRBV30 and TRBJ1-6, with D tentatively TRBD1 (5 bases). The CDR3 length is 12 residues. Trimming left V 5 bases short and J 11 bases short, with 13 bases between. The germline V gene encodes CDR1 GTSNPN and CDR2 SVGIG (reference sequence). CDR3 sequence (DNA): TGTGCCTGGGGGGCAGGGTCGACACCCCTCCACTTT. Residues: CAWGAGSTPLHF.

J is TRBJ1-5 and V is TRBV7-6, with D uncertain. Germline V gene data show CDR1 as SGHVS and CDR2 as FNYEAQ. This CDR3 is built from 14 residues. The V gene lost 2 bases and the J gene lost 5 bases, with 10 bases spanning the gap. This CDR3 reads CASSLLGRDQPQHF. The CDR3 bases are TGTGCCAGCAGCTTATTAGGGAGGGATCAGCCCCAGCATTTT.

V and J are TRBV13 and TRBJ2-5; D gene uncertain. Germline CDR1 PRHDT, CDR2 FYEKMQ (reference sequence). The CDR3 length is 11 residues. The ends were cut back, 0 bases at V and 13 bases at J, with 9 bases in the middle. CDR3 in amino acids: CASSLGGRPYF. In DNA, the CDR3 is TGTGCCAGCAGCTTAGGGGGCCGACCGTACTTC.

The gene calls are TRBV2 and TRBJ2-7; tentatively, D is TRBD2 (6 bases). Trimming pared 5 bases from V and 1 base from J, leaving 15 bases between. Germline lookup yields CDR1 SNHLY and CDR2 FYNNEI. The CDR3 consists of 15 residues. The CDR3 loop reads CASSPLRGNSYEQYF. The CDR3 DNA follows: TGTGCCAGCAGTCCACTCCGGGGGAATTCCTACGAGCAGTACTTC.

The J gene is TRBJ2-4, the V gene TRBV30; TRBD2 matches at 11 bases. Germline CDR1 and CDR2: GTSNPN and SVGIG (reference sequence). CDR3 length: 13 residues. V dropped 1 base and J dropped 9; count of bases not matched to a gene: 2. CDR3: CAWSDLAGGIQYF. DNA for the CDR3: TGTGCCTGGAGTGATCTAGCGGGGGGCATTCAGTACTTC.

This rearrangement joins TRBV6-1 to TRBJ2-7, with TRBD2 matching over 8 bases. Trimming took 6 bases from V and 2 from J; bases not matched to a gene: 9. The CDR3 totals 15 residues. The germline V gene has CDR1 MNHNS and CDR2 SASEGT. The CDR3 coding sequence is TGTGCCAGCAGGGAGTCCCTAGCGGGTCCCTACGAGCAGTACTTC. This gives the protein CASRESLAGPYEQYF.

In this sample, this clone turned up once. The rearrangement links TRBV29-1 to TRBJ2-3, with TRBD1 identical over 8 bases. The trim removed 4 bases at V and 10 bases at J, leaving 16 bases unmatched. CDR3 length equals 15 residues. Germline-derived CDR1 and CDR2 are SQVTM and ANQGSEA. CDR3 loop: CSVVPRTGSGRAQYF. The CDR3 DNA reads as TGCAGCGTTGTACCACGGACAGGGTCGGGAAGGGCGCAGTATTTT.

This clone was observed a few times. J is TRBJ2-7 and V is TRBV7-6; D is possibly TRBD2 (5 bases). The length of the CDR3 is 14 residues. The V gene's germline CDR1 is SGHVS and CDR2 FNYEAQ. The germline V and J ends were trimmed by 5 bases and 4 bases, with 15 bases remaining between them. CDR3 loop: CASSPGLEPYEQYF. Here the CDR3 DNA reads TGTGCCAGCAGCCCCGGACTGGAACCTTACGAGCAGTACTTC.

This chain uses TRBV13 with TRBJ2-3; D call uncertain. Germline assignment: CDR1 PRHDT and CDR2 FYEKMQ (reference sequence). V was clipped by 5 bases and J by 6 bases, with 15 bases between them. This CDR3 comprises 14 residues. The CDR3 sequence: CASSLRLVGDTQYF. CDR3 nucleotide sequence: TGTGCCAGCAGCCTCCGTTTAGTGGGCGATACGCAGTATTTT.

This chain joins TRBV5-5 and TRBJ1-3; 8 bases are shared with TRBD1. Trimming took 7 bases from V and 2 from J; bases not matched to a gene: 14. The V gene's germline CDR1 is SGHKS and CDR2 YYEKEE (reference sequence). The CDR3 is 17 amino acids. This CDR3 reads CASQTYRTGRPGNTIYF. In DNA form, the CDR3 reads TGTGCCAGCCAAACTTATAGGACAGGGCGACCTGGAAACACCATATATTTT.

The J gene is TRBJ2-2, the V gene TRBV13; the D gene is possibly TRBD2 (5 bases). The germline CDR1 and CDR2 sequences are PRHDT and FYEKMQ (reference sequence). This CDR3 has 16 amino acids. V lost 3 bases and J 3 bases, leaving 14 bases between the germline ends. In nucleotides, the CDR3 is TGTGCCAGCAGCTTCCACAGCGGAACGTACACCGGGGAGCTGTTTTTT. Its protein product is CASSFHSGTYTGELFF.

This clone was found a few times. The genes are TRBV6-5 and TRBJ1-4; D is undetermined. The CDR3 is 15 residues long. From germline, CDR1 is MNHEY and CDR2 SVGAGI. Trimming took off 6 bases at V and 7 bases at J, with 18 bases between the two ends. CDR3 in amino acids: CASSNPRDPGEKLFF. CDR3 in DNA: TGTGCCAGCAGCAACCCCCGGGATCCGGGTGAAAAACTGTTTTTT.

The rearrangement links TRBV7-2 to TRBJ1-2, with unresolved D. The CDR3 length is 17 residues. V was clipped by 7 bases and J by 4 bases, with 25 bases between them. CDR1 is SGHTA and CDR2 is FQGNSA in the germline V gene. The CDR3 nucleotides read TGTGCCAGCACTATGGCTGGGAGGGCCGAGTTCGGCTATGGCTACACCTTC. Residues: CASTMAGRAEFGYGYTF.

This chain joins TRBV25-1 and TRBJ1-6; unclear D gene. Germline lookup yields CDR1 MGHDK and CDR2 SYGVNS. The V end lost 0 bases, the J end lost 2 bases, and 11 bases lay between the germline ends. This CDR3 has 17 amino acids. CDR3 coding DNA: TGTGCCAGCAGTGAATATTACAGAAGAACCTATAATTCACCCCTCCACTTT. Translation: CASSEYYRRTYNSPLHF.

The V call is TRBV5-1, the J call TRBJ2-2; 11 positions match TRBD2. This CDR3 has 15 amino acids. The germline gives CDR1 SGHRS, CDR2 YFSETQ. The V segment lost 6 bases and the J segment 4 bases; nucleotides outside the gene matches: 5. The CDR3 nucleotides read TGCGCCAGCATTGGGCTAGCGGGAGGCACCGGGGAGCTGTTTTTT. This encodes CASIGLAGGTGELFF.

The chain combines TRBV5-1 with TRBJ1-1; tentatively, D is TRBD1 (6 bases). The germline CDR1 and CDR2 sequences are SGHRS and YFSETQ. Trimming pared 4 bases from V and 4 bases from J, leaving 8 bases between. The CDR3 extends over 12 amino acids. The CDR3 is CASSIRGTEAFF. CDR3 sequence (DNA): TGCGCCAGCAGCATCAGGGGCACTGAAGCTTTCTTT.

The rearrangement links TRBV19 to TRBJ1-5, with D tentatively TRBD1 (6 bases). This CDR3 is 17 amino acids long. Trimming stripped 7 bases from V and 7 bases from J, with 26 bases between. The germline gives CDR1 LNHDA, CDR2 SQIVND (reference sequence). The CDR3 sequence: CASISGAGRGSGQPQHF. In DNA form, the CDR3 reads TGTGCCAGTATTAGTGGCGCAGGCAGGGGATCTGGGCAGCCCCAGCATTTT. The variable domain in full, completed from reference TRBV19 and TRBJ1-5, reads DGGITQSPKYLFRKEGQNVTLSCEQNLNHDAMYWYRQDPGQGLRLIYYSQIVNDFQKGDIAEGYSVSREKKESFPLTVTSAQKNPTAFYLCASISGAGRGSGQPQHFGDGTRLSIL.

The chain recombines TRBV28 with TRBJ2-3; D might be TRBD2 (6 bases). The CDR3 covers 14 residues. The germline V gene has CDR1 MDHEN and CDR2 SYDVKM. V lost 6 bases to trimming and J lost 9 bases, with 19 bases between them. CDR3 bases: TGTGCCAGCAGCGCCAGCGGGTTAAGATTGACGCAGTATTTT. As protein: CASSASGLRLTQYF.

V and J are TRBV29-1 and TRBJ2-5, with D maybe TRBD1 (6 bases). V lost 7 bases to trimming and J lost 4 bases, with 19 bases between them. Germline V gene data show CDR1 as SQVTM and CDR2 as ANQGSEA. CDR3 length equals 14 residues. This CDR3 reads CSAGQHLKRETQYF. CDR3 coding DNA: TGCAGCGCCGGACAGCACCTTAAACGAGAGACCCAGTACTTC.

The chain uses TRBV19 and TRBJ1-1; D is undetermined. Germline CDR1 LNHDA, CDR2 SQIVND (reference sequence). There are 15 residues in the CDR3. V lost 3 bases, J lost 4 bases, and 15 bases lay in between. CDR3 sequence: CASSIVAPPSTEAFF. CDR3 in DNA: TGTGCCAGTAGTATTGTGGCTCCGCCTTCCACTGAAGCTTTCTTT.

This clone was observed a few times. This chain links TRBV7-8 with TRBJ1-2; D not certain. Germline V gene lookup returns CDR1 SGHVS and CDR2 FQNEAQ. With 1 base removed from V and 2 bases from J, the gap between germline ends came to 17 bases. The CDR3 runs 17 residues. CDR3 nucleotide sequence: TGTGCCAGCAGCTTAGGTCCCGAGAAAGCTCGAAACTATGGCTACACCTTC. Its translation is CASSLGPEKARNYGYTF.

This clone was recorded a few times. The CDR3 region is CASSLRYREKSDQPQHF. The CDR3 nucleotides are TGTGCCAGTAGTCTAAGATACAGGGAAAAGAGTGATCAGCCCCAGCATTTT. The V call is TRBV19, the J call TRBJ1-5, with D maybe TRBD1 (6 bases). V was cut by 5 bases and J by 5 bases, with 22 bases left in between. CDR3 length: 17 amino acids. CDR1 and CDR2 from the germline V gene are LNHDA and SQIVND (reference sequence). The variable domain in full, with the rest retrieved from reference TRBV19 and TRBJ1-5, is DGGITQSPKYLFRKEGQNVTLSCEQNLNHDAMYWYRQDPGQGLRLIYYSQIVNDFQKGDIAEGYSVSREKKESFPLTVTSAQKNPTAFYLCASSLRYREKSDQPQHFGDGTRLSIL.

The chain links TRBV18 to TRBJ2-5, with D possibly matching TRBD2 (6 bases). The V end was cut by 2 bases, the J end by 1 base, with 8 bases between. CDR3 length: 14 residues. Germline CDR1 and CDR2: KGHSH and LQKENI. CDR3 bases: TGTGCCAGCTCACCATGGGGGGTCCAAGAGACCCAGTACTTC. Translating it yields CASSPWGVQETQYF. Based on the CDR3 plus reference TRBV18 and TRBJ2-5, the full variable domain is NAGVMQNPRHLVRRRGQEARLRCSPMKGHSHVYWYRQLPEEGLKFMVYLQKENIIDESGMPKERFSAEFPKEGPSILRIQQVVRGDSAAYFCASSPWGVQETQYFGPGTRLLVL.

V usage is TRBV27 and J usage is TRBJ2-5; 8 bases line up with TRBD1. CDR3 length: 16 amino acids. Germline assignment: CDR1 MNHEY and CDR2 SMNVEV (reference sequence). V lost 2 bases to trimming and J lost 5 bases; unmatched junction nucleotides: 10. CDR3 nucleotide sequence: TGTGCCAGCAGTTTACTCGCGACAGGGGAAGTGGAGACCCAGTACTTC. Residues: CASSLLATGEVETQYF.